This is a list of T cell receptor beta chains from one sample in a study of T cell repertoires in cytomegalovirus infection. TCRdb independently ran MiXCR on the reads; one entry per CDR3 protein. The sample contains around 740,000 distinct CDR3 sequences, roughly 36% of which appear only once. Source material: PBMCs. These receptors all come from a human donor in good health (CMV status not recorded). Some clones in this sample may be carry-over from other donors' samples. CDR3s include the opening cysteine and the closing phenylalanine or tryptophan. A D gene is named only where the DNA matches it firmly. The size entry is marked missing in some rows and otherwise reads once, few, many or a size class.

>.|.|TRBV5-6|TRBJ1-1
CASSRWRERAEAFF
TGTGCCAGCAGCCGTTGGAGGGAGAGGGCTGAAGCTTTCTTT
>.|.|TRBV28|TRBJ1-4
CASSLPVEKLFF
TGTGCCAGCAGTCTTCCCGTCGAAAAACTGTTTTTT
>.|few|TRBV7-9|TRBJ1-2
CASTLQTNYGYTF
TGTGCCAGCACCCTTCAGACTAACTATGGCTACACCTTC
>TRBD1|few|TRBV18|TRBJ1-4
CASSPDRGLGEKLFF
TGTGCCAGCTCACCGGACAGGGGGCTAGGTGAAAAACTGTTTTTT
>TRBD2|.|TRBV7-8|TRBJ2-3
CASSSVLGLAGQQYF
TGTGCCAGCAGCTCGGTCCTGGGACTAGCGGGCCAGCAGTATTTT
>TRBD1|.|TRBV5-5|TRBJ1-2
CASSRQGIGYGYTF
TGTGCCAGCAGCCGACAGGGGATCGGCTATGGCTACACCTTC
>TRBD1|.|TRBV7-2|TRBJ2-1
CASSFDRVTPYNEQFF
TGTGCCAGCAGCTTCGACAGGGTTACTCCTTACAATGAGCAGTTCTTC
>TRBD1|.|TRBV11-2|TRBJ1-2
CASSPAQGAVGYTF
TGTGCCAGCAGCCCAGCACAGGGGGCGGTAGGCTACACCTTC
>.|many|TRBV7-2|TRBJ1-6
CASSPPGRGESPLHF
TGTGCCAGCAGCCCACCTGGAAGGGGGGAGTCACCCCTCCACTTT
>.|many|TRBV7-7|TRBJ2-5
CASSPNSLATETQYF
TGTGCTAGCAGCCCCAACTCTCTAGCGACCGAGACCCAGTACTTC
>.|.|TRBV27|TRBJ1-3
CATSGPLLLSGNTIYF
TGTGCCACTTCGGGTCCGCTTCTCCTCTCTGGAAACACCATATATTTT
>.|few|TRBV28|TRBJ1-5
CASSLVKNQPQHF
TGTGCCAGCAGTTTAGTTAAGAATCAGCCCCAGCATTTT
>.|.|TRBV5-1|TRBJ2-7
CASSNPQTYEQYF
TGCGCCAGCAGCAACCCCCAGACCTACGAGCAGTACTTC
>TRBD1|.|TRBV10-3|TRBJ1-4
CAISLTGGNEKLFF
TGTGCCATCAGCTTGACAGGGGGCAATGAAAAACTGTTTTTT
>TRBD1|.|TRBV20-1|TRBJ2-1
CSARRQGLEQFF
TGCAGTGCTAGGAGACAGGGTTTGGAGCAGTTCTTC
>.|.|TRBV29-1|TRBJ2-7
CSVEYMGEQYF
TGCAGCGTTGAATATATGGGGGAGCAGTACTTC
>.|.|TRBV7-2|TRBJ1-1
CASSSPLAVSFNTEAFF
TGTGCCAGCAGCTCCCCTCTGGCCGTCAGCTTTAACACTGAAGCTTTCTTT
>.|few|TRBV10-3|TRBJ2-1
CAISESLGSYNEQFF
TGTGCCATCAGTGAGTCGCTGGGCTCCTACAATGAGCAGTTCTTC
>.|few|TRBV5-6|TRBJ1-5
CASSLAGGEPQHF
TGTGCCAGCAGCTTGGCGGGGGGTGAGCCCCAGCATTTT
>.|few|TRBV10-2|TRBJ2-5
CASNEGWEETQYF
TGCGCCAGCAACGAGGGGTGGGAAGAGACCCAGTACTTC
>TRBD1|.|TRBV30|TRBJ1-2
CAWMDRGISGYTF
TGTGCCTGGATGGACAGGGGCATCTCTGGCTACACCTTC
>TRBD2|.|TRBV5-4|TRBJ2-7
CASSSTTSGGPGDF
TGTGCCAGCAGCTCAACTACTAGCGGGGGGCCGGGGGACTTC
>.|.|TRBV20-1|TRBJ2-1
CSANPTDKEQFF
TGCAGTGCTAACCCGACAGACAAGGAGCAGTTCTTC
>.|.|TRBV20-1|TRBJ1-6
CSARYSGTINSPLHF
TGCAGTGCTAGATACTCCGGGACGATTAATTCACCCCTCCACTTT
>.|.|TRBV6-2/TRBV6-3|TRBJ2-6
CATTHTPTGANVLTF
TGTGCCACCACACACACACCCACTGGGGCCAACGTCCTGACTTTC
>TRBD1|few|TRBV20-1|TRBJ1-1
CSADRGQLNTEAFF
TGCAGTGCCGATAGGGGACAGTTGAACACTGAAGCTTTCTTT
>.|many|TRBV25-1|TRBJ1-5
CASSRGGPQPQHF
TGTGCCAGCAGTCGGGGGGGGCCTCAGCCCCAGCATTTT
>.|.|TRBV20-1|TRBJ1-2
CSAESVNYGYTF
TGCAGTGCTGAGTCAGTTAACTATGGCTACACCTTC
>.|many|TRBV7-6|TRBJ1-1
CASSSKGDSQAFF
TGTGCCAGCAGCTCAAAGGGGGATAGTCAAGCTTTCTTT
>.|once|TRBV11-1|TRBJ2-1
CASSLREDNEQFF
TGTGCCAGCAGCCTTAGAGAGGACAATGAGCAGTTCTTC
>.|few|TRBV7-6|TRBJ2-3
CASSPELTDTQYF
TGTGCCAGCAGCCCCGAACTCACAGATACGCAGTATTTT
>.|.|TRBV12-3/TRBV12-4|TRBJ2-5
CASSPGQGGQETQYF
TGTGCCAGCAGTCCCGGCCAGGGGGGTCAAGAGACCCAGTACTTC
>TRBD1|.|TRBV28|TRBJ1-4
CASSGTVNEKLFF
TGTGCCAGCAGTGGGACAGTTAATGAAAAACTGTTTTTT
>.|.|TRBV12-3/TRBV12-4|TRBJ2-7
CASTPSSRASYEQYF
TGTGCCAGCACCCCGTCCTCCAGGGCCTCCTACGAGCAGTACTTC
>TRBD1|few|TRBV28|TRBJ2-1
CASSPDRDGYNEQFF
TGTGCCAGCAGCCCGGACAGGGATGGATACAATGAGCAGTTCTTC
>.|.|TRBV29-1|TRBJ2-7
CSADTGSYEQYF
TGCAGCGCGGATACTGGATCCTACGAGCAGTACTTC
>.|few|TRBV11-2|TRBJ2-1
CASSLSGRGQWSEQFF
TGTGCCAGCAGCTTATCGGGACGGGGACAATGGAGTGAGCAGTTCTTC
>.|.|TRBV6-2/TRBV6-3|TRBJ1-2
CASSDTGRVGGYTF
TGTGCCAGCAGTGATACAGGGCGTGTAGGCGGCTACACCTTC
>.|.|TRBV20-1|TRBJ2-1
CSANLATPLDF
TGCAGTGCTAACCTAGCGACACCTTTGGACTTC
>TRBD1|few|TRBV20-1|TRBJ2-7
CSARDRAPYEQYF
TGCAGTGCTCGAGACAGGGCGCCTTACGAGCAGTACTTC
>.|.|TRBV7-2|TRBJ2-2
CASSRGQHLFGVLFF
TGTGCCAGCAGCCGGGGACAACATCTATTCGGGGTGCTGTTTTTT
>.|.|TRBV4-1|TRBJ2-1
CASSQDWGGSNNEQFF
TGCGCCAGCAGCCAAGATTGGGGGGGCTCGAACAATGAGCAGTTCTTC
>.|.|TRBV6-1|TRBJ2-7
CASSVRPVDEQYF
TGTGCCAGCAGTGTTCGTCCGGTCGACGAGCAGTACTTC
>TRBD2|.|TRBV4-1|TRBJ2-3
CASSQRGLAGAASTDTQYF
TGCGCCAGCAGCCAACGAGGACTAGCGGGTGCTGCTAGCACAGATACGCAGTATTTT
>.|many|TRBV11-2|TRBJ1-5
CASSLWQDQPQHF
TGTGCCAGCAGCTTATGGCAGGATCAGCCCCAGCATTTT
>.|few|TRBV27|TRBJ1-6
CASSLWGTKDSPLHF
TGTGCCAGCAGTTTATGGGGGACGAAGGATTCACCCCTCCACTTT
>TRBD1|few|TRBV7-6|TRBJ1-1
CASSPGQGYEAFF
TGTGCCAGCAGCCCGGGACAGGGCTATGAAGCTTTCTTT
>.|.|TRBV25-1|TRBJ2-6
CASSTTRTEASSGANVLTF
TGTGCCAGCAGTACAACCCGGACCGAGGCTAGCTCTGGGGCCAACGTCCTGACTTTC
>TRBD1|few|TRBV27|TRBJ2-7
CASSLVGTGFNEQYF
TGTGCCAGCAGTTTAGTTGGGACAGGGTTCAACGAGCAGTACTTC
>.|.|TRBV12-3/TRBV12-4|TRBJ2-1
CTSRRAGSAPGPPCEQFF
TGTACCAGCCGCCGGGCAGGAAGCGCACCGGGGCCCCCGTGTGAGCAGTTCTTC
>.|.|TRBV4-1|TRBJ1-5
CASSQNGDGYQPQHF
TGCGCCAGCAGCCAAAACGGGGACGGATATCAGCCCCAGCATTTT
>.|many|TRBV7-2|TRBJ2-7
CASSLTRSSYEQYF
TGTGCCAGCAGCCTCACTAGGAGCTCCTACGAGCAGTACTTC
>.|.|TRBV6-4|TRBJ2-6
CASSDGGFGANVLTF
TGTGCCAGCAGTGACGGGGGGTTTGGGGCCAACGTCCTGACTTTC
>.|.|TRBV11-2|TRBJ2-1
CASSLFRRPSNDNEQFF
TGTGCCAGCAGCTTATTTAGACGGCCGTCTAACGACAATGAGCAGTTCTTC
>.|few|TRBV12-5|TRBJ1-5
CASGLDRQPQHF
TGTGCTAGTGGTTTGGATCGCCAGCCCCAGCATTTT
>.|few|TRBV7-8|TRBJ1-6
CASSLGAPGQFNSPLHF
TGTGCCAGCAGCTTAGGGGCGCCCGGACAGTTTAATTCACCCCTCCACTTT
>TRBD1|few|TRBV20-1|TRBJ2-7
CSARNYGQETYEQYF
TGCAGTGCTAGAAATTACGGACAGGAAACCTACGAGCAGTACTTC
>.|.|TRBV7-6|TRBJ2-7
CASSLTGQIVEQYF
TGTGCCAGCAGCTTAACGGGACAAATTGTCGAGCAGTACTTC
>.|few|TRBV7-9|TRBJ1-1
CASSRQREFEAFF
TGTGCCAGCAGCCGCCAGAGGGAGTTTGAAGCTTTCTTT
>.|.|TRBV7-8|TRBJ2-5
CASGRTVKETQYF
TGTGCCAGCGGTAGGACAGTGAAAGAGACCCAGTACTTC